This T cell receptor beta chain was documented in a study of patients and donors after allogeneic stem cell transplantation. The germline V gene encodes CDR1 DFQATT and CDR2 SNEGSKA (reference sequence). The CDR3 loop spans 11 amino acids. TCRdb re-derived calls from the RT-PCR reads in MiXCR, one entry per CDR3 protein. This sample has about 960,000 distinct CDR3 sequences; more than 15% occur once, and the top ten carry around 6%. This receptor was obtained from a human donor who was either an allogeneic HSCT recipient or a stem cell or donor lymphocyte infusion donor (not recorded which). It is not recorded whose cells these are; they may come from a transplant donor. Specimen: blood, either unsorted or a sorted T cell fraction (not recorded which). The chain links TRBV20-1 to TRBJ2-1, with D perhaps given as TRBD1 or TRBD2 (5 bases each). The CDR3: CRGESGNEQFF. In DNA, the CDR3 is TGCAGGGGGGAGTCTGGCAATGAGCAGTTCTTC.